The next 10 T cell receptor beta chains were all read from a single sample in a study of cytomegalovirus exposure and HLA in healthy donors. PCR amplification relied on 60 Vbeta primers (plus 13 Jbeta primers). Profiling relied on immunoSEQ multiplex PCR, and the TCRdb table lists in-frame clones only, not all of them. The sample lists 150,000 to 200,000 clones; 79% were seen once. Source material: PBMCs. The receptors come from a girl between 5 and 17 years old in good health and CMV-seropositive.

The V gene is TRBV20-1, the J gene TRBJ1-1; D gene unclear. Per the germline V gene, CDR1 is DFQATT and CDR2 is SNEGSKA (reference sequence). The V gene lost 5 bases and the J gene lost 7 bases, with 11 bases spanning the gap. This CDR3 region has 11 residues. CDR3 nucleotides: TGCAGTGCTGCCCTAGGCATTGAAGCTTTCTTT. Its protein is CSAALGIEAFF.

This chain connects TRBV18 to TRBJ1-2, with 8 bases matching TRBD1. This CDR3 comprises 15 residues. The V and J ends lost 3 bases and 10 bases, in that order; junction bases with no gene match: 13. The V gene's germline CDR1 is KGHSH and CDR2 LQKENI. Here the CDR3 reads CASSPSGTGTRDYTF. DNA for the CDR3: TGTGCCAGCTCACCTTCCGGGACAGGCACCCGTGACTACACCTTC.

The chain has TRBV7-2 and TRBJ1-5, with D possibly TRBD1 on 5 matching bases. CDR1 is SGHTA, CDR2 FQGNSA, per germline. V dropped 5 bases and J dropped 7 bases, with 12 bases sitting between them. This CDR3 region has 13 residues. The CDR3 bases are TGTGCCAGCAGCCCGCGGGGGGGACAGCCCCAGCATTTT. Protein product: CASSPRGGQPQHF.

J is TRBJ2-1 and V is TRBV21-1; the table's D call TRBD2 went unverified against the DNA. TRBV21-1 is a recognized pseudogene. The CDR3 runs 16 residues. This CDR3 reads CASSSRSGGVPHEQFF. The CDR3 DNA reads TGTGCCAGCAGCTCTCGGAGTGGGGGGGTCCCCCATGAGCAGTTCTTC.

This rearrangement joins TRBV6-5 to TRBJ1-6; 8 nucleotides agree with TRBD1. The CDR3 runs 15 residues. The germline V gene encodes CDR1 MNHEY and CDR2 SVGAGI. J was trimmed by 9 bases and V by 0 bases; bases with no gene match: 4. The CDR3 here is CASSYSGQGVSPLHF. CDR3 bases: TGTGCCAGCAGTTACTCCGGACAGGGTGTTTCACCCCTCCACTTT.

This rearrangement joins TRBV9 to TRBJ1-5; D is undetermined. The germline CDR1 and CDR2 sequences are SGDLS and YYNGEE. The CDR3 covers 14 residues. The ends were cut back, 0 bases at V and 1 base at J, with 5 bases in the middle. The CDR3 loop is CASSVAESNQPQHF. In DNA form, the CDR3 reads TGTGCCAGCAGCGTAGCAGAAAGCAATCAGCCCCAGCATTTT.

The CDR3 nucleotides are TGTGCCATCGGGGAACTGCAGGGGGCTGGAGAGACCCAGTACTTC. As protein: CAIGELQGAGETQYF. This chain joins TRBV10-3 and TRBJ2-5; TRBD1 agrees at 8 bases. This CDR3 is 15 amino acids long. With V trimmed by 8 bases and J by 4 bases, 12 bases remained unmatched. CDR1 is ENHRY and CDR2 is SYGVKD in the germline V gene.

The chain couples TRBV11-3 to TRBJ1-1; no firm D call. From germline, CDR1 is SGHNT and CDR2 YENEEA. The CDR3 is 20 residues long. Deletions cut 2 bases from V and 1 base from J, with 26 bases between. The CDR3: CASSLSNRFEEARPNTEAFF. CDR3 coding DNA: TGTGCCAGCAGCTTATCTAACCGCTTTGAGGAGGCCAGACCGAACACTGAAGCTTTCTTT.

The chain couples TRBV5-1 to TRBJ2-3; D perhaps matches TRBD2 (6 bases). Germline V CDR1 and CDR2: SGHRS, YFSETQ. V dropped 0 bases and J dropped 0 bases, with 8 bases sitting between them. The CDR3 contains 15 residues. DNA of the CDR3: TGCGCCAGCAGCTTGGTTGGAGGGAGCACAGATACGCAGTATTTT. Translated: CASSLVGGSTDTQYF.

The rearrangement uses TRBV4-3 and TRBJ1-6; 11 nucleotides match TRBD1. The CDR3 has 15 amino acids. J was trimmed by 5 bases and V by 5 bases; bases with no gene match: 2. CDR1 is LGHNA and CDR2 is YSLEER in the germline V gene. The CDR3 region has the DNA TGCGCCAGCAGCAAGGGACAGGGGGATAATTCACCCCTCCACTTT. It yields the protein CASSKGQGDNSPLHF.